The present T cell receptor (beta chain) was sequenced within a study of blood T cell repertoires in COVID-19. At the level of the study: Samples came from the United States, Italy and Spain, spanning acute and convalescent COVID-19. In each case, the material was cDNA or gDNA derived from T cells, B-cell-depleted T cells, or PBMCs.

Original methodology: Estimates of nucleated cell counts were drawn from the amplification of reference gene primers. Produced via immunoSEQ multiplex PCR; TCRdb's table is partial and in-frame only. V, J and clone size derive from that table, while D and trimming were established from the DNA sequence. This sample has about 140,000 clones, with around nine tenths found just once. Germline assignment: CDR1 ENHRY and CDR2 SYGVKD. The CDR3 runs to 14 residues. The V gene lost 4 bases and the J gene lost 5 bases, with 12 bases spanning the gap. V and J are TRBV10-3 and TRBJ1-3; D call uncertain. The origin of this receptor is a woman in her fifties or sixties with active or convalescent COVID-19. Sequencing was done on a sample of peripheral blood. The CDR3 nucleotides are TGTGCCATCAGTGGCTCGGGATTTCGAAACACCATATATTTT. Translating gives CAISGSGFRNTIYF.